This entry lists 9 T cell receptor beta chains sequenced from one sample in a study of T cells in Graves' hyperthyroidism and ophthalmopathy. TCR beta CDR3 regions were amplified from RNA. The HTBI primer set drove a first-round RT-PCR of the TCR CDR3. One entry per CDR3 protein, called by TCRdb with MiXCR from the multiplex PCR reads. The sample yields around 600,000 distinct CDR3 sequences, 15% to 19% seen once. The sequenced sample was blood. These receptors originate from a woman between 25 and 40 years old with Graves' hyperthyroidism.

The chain is built from TRBV5-1 and TRBJ2-7; TRBD1 matches 7 bases. Germline V gene data show CDR1 as SGHRS and CDR2 as YFSETQ. The V and J ends lost 1 base and 2 bases, in that order; junction bases with no gene match: 9. This CDR3 has 16 residues. The CDR3 reads CASSLTLQGWAYEQYF. The CDR3 DNA follows: TGCGCCAGCAGCTTGACCCTACAGGGGTGGGCCTACGAGCAGTACTTC.

In this sample, this clonotype turned up many times. The rearrangement links TRBV7-6 to TRBJ1-2; D gene unclear. Deletions cut 6 bases from V and 6 bases from J, with 14 bases between. CDR1 SGHVS and CDR2 FNYEAQ come from the germline V gene. The CDR3 sequence is 13 residues long. The CDR3 sequence: CASRARGEDGYTF. The CDR3 nucleotides are TGTGCCAGCAGGGCTCGGGGTGAGGATGGCTACACCTTC.

Comment on this clonotype: One end of the junction varies from germline; a read error may be responsible. The rearrangement joins TRBV20-1 to TRBJ1-5; D is perhaps TRBD1 (6 bases). The CDR3 spans 15 residues. Germline loops: CDR1 DFQATT, CDR2 SNEGSKA (reference sequence). The CDR3 DNA sequence: TGCAGTGCTCGAAGTAGACAGGATAGCGATCAGCCCCAGCATTTT. It yields the protein CSARSRQDSDQPQHF.

This clonotype was recorded at least ten times. The chain uses TRBV7-9 and TRBJ2-5; D gene ambiguous. V gave up 3 bases and J gave up 5 bases, with 13 bases separating them. The CDR3 has 14 residues. CDR1 and CDR2 (germline): SEHNR, FQNEAQ (reference sequence). The CDR3 sequence: CASSFGRSGETQYF. CDR3 coding DNA: TGTGCCAGCAGCTTCGGACGGTCGGGCGAGACCCAGTACTTC.

The sample holds many counts of this clonotype. V gene TRBV6-1 combines with J gene TRBJ2-3; D gene ambiguous. Germline values: CDR1 MNHNS, CDR2 SASEGT. V was pared by 7 bases and J by 4 bases, with 15 bases between. The CDR3 contains 14 residues. The CDR3 loop is CASKRKGLADTQYF. The DNA of the CDR3 is TGTGCCAGCAAGAGGAAGGGTCTCGCAGATACGCAGTATTTT.

This clonotype has at least ten counts. The chain uses TRBV2 and TRBJ2-3; D remains ambiguous. Trimming removed 3 bases from V and 2 bases from J, with 6 bases in between. Germline CDR1 and CDR2: SNHLY and FYNNEI. The CDR3 length is 13 residues. The CDR3 loop is CASSDRYTDTQYF. In DNA, the CDR3 is TGTGCCAGCAGTGACAGATACACAGATACGCAGTATTTT. Full variable domain (remainder filled in from reference TRBV2 and TRBJ2-3): EPEVTQTPSHQVTQMGQEVILRCVPISNHLYFYWYRQILGQKVEFLVSFYNNEISEKSEIFDDQFSVERPDGSNFTLKIRSTKLEDSAMYFCASSDRYTDTQYFGPGTRLTVL.

This clonotype was counted at least ten times. The gene calls are TRBV12-5 and TRBJ2-4; no firm D call. V was trimmed by 7 bases and J by 1 base, leaving 14 bases between them. The germline gives CDR1 LGHNT, CDR2 FRNRAP. The CDR3 runs 15 residues. CDR3 in amino acids: CASVPSALAKNIQYF. The CDR3 nucleotides read TGTGCTAGTGTCCCGTCGGCTCTTGCCAAAAACATTCAGTACTTC.

This clonotype was found many times. The chain is built from TRBV6-2 or TRBV6-3 and TRBJ1-5; D is unclear. CDR1 is MNHEY and CDR2 is SVGEGT in the germline V gene. With 0 bases removed from V and 1 base from J, the gap between germline ends came to 13 bases. CDR3 length: 17 residues. The CDR3 here is CASSYSRISGSNQPQHF. The CDR3 DNA sequence: TGTGCCAGCAGTTACTCGCGTATATCCGGGAGCAATCAGCCCCAGCATTTT.

In its sample, this clonotype was seen a few times. This rearrangement joins TRBV4-1 to TRBJ2-3, with D perhaps matching TRBD2 (6 bases). V was clipped by 0 bases and J by 6 bases, with 16 bases between them. This CDR3 contains 16 residues. Germline lookup yields CDR1 MGHRA and CDR2 YSYEKL. CDR3 in amino acids: CASSQEVGSGRDTQYF. For the CDR3, the DNA is TGCGCCAGCAGCCAAGAAGTCGGGAGTGGGAGGGATACGCAGTATTTT.